There are many counts of the clone carrying this T cell receptor (beta chain). This entry belongs to a study of blood T cells in healthy people across ages. V lost 3 bases and J lost 1, with 12 bases in between. Germline CDR1 reads SQVTM; CDR2 reads ANQGSEA. This CDR3 is built from 14 residues. Primed by a sample-barcoded 5' primer and a J-beta primer mix, a second PCR proceeded for roughly 7 to 11 cycles. TCRdb processed the 5' RACE reads anew with MiXCR; each CDR3 protein has one entry. The sample comprises about 510,000 distinct CDR3 sequences, about 26% of which are singletons, and approximately 3.6% rests with the top ten. The sample was also reused in another study, on T cells of mothers and their children. That report adds: For cDNA synthesis, the complete extracted RNA was used (roughly 1.5 ug per 15 ul).

Material for sequencing was blood. The receptor was derived from a boy aged 2-9 years in good health. V and J are TRBV29-1 and TRBJ2-5; D is possibly TRBD1 (5 bases). The CDR3 nucleotides are TGCAGCGTTGATGTGGGCAGGGCCCAAGAGACCCAGTACTTC. Its protein is CSVDVGRAQETQYF.